This T cell receptor (beta chain) came from a study of regulatory T cells in long-lasting Graves disease. Study summary: Newly diagnosed Graves' patients had taken antithyroid drugs under 3 months.

As for time point: newly diagnosed GD, antithyroid drugs for less than 3 months. After RNA was extracted from PBMCs, the TCR library was made from it. The authors built TCR beta libraries using iRepertoire HTBI primers and Arm-PCR of CDR3 regions. TCRdb reanalysed the multiplex PCR reads using MiXCR and keeps one entry per CDR3 protein. The sample has about 400,000 distinct CDR3 sequences, about 16% seen once. Germline V gene lookup returns CDR1 MNHEY and CDR2 SMNVEV (reference sequence). The length of the CDR3 is 13 residues. Trimming cost V 6 bases and J 4 bases, with 12 bases left between them. Regarding the study as a whole: Sharing of public clonotypes was greater in persistent patients (about 2,700) than in new patients (around 890).

This clonotype was picked up many times. The antigen is undetermined. This same sample was also part of a study on T cells in Graves' hyperthyroidism and ophthalmopathy. That work contributes: Primed by the HTBI set, a first-round RT-PCR was run on the TCR CDR3. Blood also held most thyroid clonotypes expanded beyond 0.001.

This clonotype was sampled from a woman aged 18-29 years with Graves disease. The starting material was peripheral blood mononuclear cells (PBMCs), obtained at new diagnosis, from a patient treated with antithyroid drugs. The V call is TRBV27, the J call TRBJ1-2, with no clear D. The CDR3 loop is CASRSSGFYGYTF. For the CDR3, the DNA is TGTGCCAGCAGATCGTCCGGGTTCTATGGCTACACCTTC.